This is a list of T cell receptor beta chains from one sample in a study of T cell responses to AZD1222 COVID-19 vaccine. Here immunoSEQ multiplex PCR was the method, and the copy in TCRdb shows in-frame clones only, minus some. The sample includes 150,000 to 200,000 clones, more than 90% of them seen just once. The material was peripheral blood, obtained 28 days after the second dose of the MenACWY control vaccine. These receptors were collected from an adult who received the MenACWY meningococcal vaccine as a control. Each CDR3 is given without its conserved first and last residue. A clone size is listed for some rows: how often the clone was seen (once, few, many), or a class if it is expanded.

clone_size v_call cdr3_aa
once TRBV19 ASTGVRAGELF
- TRBV9 ASSAGTGREQY
- TRBV19 ASSIRRESYEQY
- TRBV5-4 ASSLTRNTEAF
- TRBV18 ASSRLTSGSGTGELF
- TRBV12-3/TRBV12-4 ASAGQGFYGYT
- TRBV13 ASSPRNRIGDRTNTEAF
- TRBV7-9 ASTPEHGSGYT
- TRBV4-3 ASSQEISGTDTQY
- TRBV3-1/TRBV3-2 ASSQGITGGSYEQY
- TRBV7-9 ASSREASGGWETQY
- TRBV19 ASSIAPRGGNYEQY
- TRBV19 ASSIDPSVGTDTQY
- TRBV5-1 ASSPGDSNQPQH
- TRBV4-3 ASSQHRVGYGYT